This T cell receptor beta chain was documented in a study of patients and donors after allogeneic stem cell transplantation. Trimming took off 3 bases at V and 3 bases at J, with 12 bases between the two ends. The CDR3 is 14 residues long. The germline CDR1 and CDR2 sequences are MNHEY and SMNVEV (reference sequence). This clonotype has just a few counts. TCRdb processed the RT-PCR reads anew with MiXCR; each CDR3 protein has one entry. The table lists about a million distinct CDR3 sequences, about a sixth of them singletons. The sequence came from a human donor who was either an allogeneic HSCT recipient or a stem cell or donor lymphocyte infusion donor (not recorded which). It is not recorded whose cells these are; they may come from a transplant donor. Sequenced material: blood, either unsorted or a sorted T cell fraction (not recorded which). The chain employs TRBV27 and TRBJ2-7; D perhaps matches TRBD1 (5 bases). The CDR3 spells CASSFLRQGYEQYF. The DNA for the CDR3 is TGTGCCAGCAGTTTCCTGCGGCAGGGCTACGAGCAGTACTTC.